Each of the 4 T cell receptor beta chains below was sequenced from the same sample in a study of regulatory T cells in long-lasting Graves disease. The authors built TCR beta libraries using iRepertoire HTBI primers and Arm-PCR of CDR3 regions. TCRdb re-called the multiplex PCR reads with MiXCR, one entry per CDR3 protein. The data contain under 500,000 distinct CDR3 sequences, over 15% of them singletons. Time point in this sample: newly diagnosed GD, antithyroid drugs for less than 3 months. PBMC RNA was the source of the TCR library. These data also featured in a second study, about T cells in Graves' hyperthyroidism and ophthalmopathy.

Sequenced material: peripheral blood mononuclear cells (PBMCs), taken at new diagnosis, from a patient treated with antithyroid drugs. All receptors come from a woman under 40 with Graves disease.

This clonotype was recorded many times. The CDR3, as DNA: TGCGCCAGCAGCCCACTCCTAGGACAGGATGGCTACACCTTC. It codes for CASSPLLGQDGYTF. The chain couples TRBV5-1 to TRBJ1-2; 7 bases are shared with TRBD1. Per germline, CDR1 SGHRS and CDR2 YFSETQ. The CDR3 is made up of 14 amino acids. V shed 4 bases, J shed 6 bases, and the junction held 9 bases outside the gene matches.

The chain has TRBV6-5 and TRBJ1-5; no definite D call. The CDR3 sequence is 14 residues long. CDR1 MNHEY and CDR2 SVGAGI come from the germline V gene. The V end was cut by 4 bases, the J end by 2 bases, with 9 bases between. Here the CDR3 reads CASSWANGNQPQHF. The CDR3, as DNA: TGTGCCAGCAGTTGGGCGAATGGCAATCAGCCCCAGCATTTT.

This clonotype was seen at least ten times. The genes are TRBV6-5 and TRBJ2-3, with 7 nucleotides matching TRBD2. CDR1 is MNHEY and CDR2 is SVGAGI in the germline V gene. There are 14 residues in the CDR3. Trimming cost V 3 bases and J 3 bases; bases outside gene matches: 3. Here the CDR3 DNA reads TGTGCCAGCAGTTATGGGGAGGGGACAGATACGCAGTATTTT. This sequence encodes CASSYGEGTDTQYF.

This clonotype was counted ten times or more. The chain employs TRBV10-3 and TRBJ2-5, with 12 bases lining up with TRBD2. The CDR3 totals 16 residues. Losses at the gene ends were 10 bases for V and 6 bases for J; bases not matched to a gene: 15. Germline CDR1 reads ENHRY; CDR2 reads SYGVKD. The CDR3 coding sequence is TGTGCCACCGACCCTGGACTAGCGGGACCTCGGAAGACCCAGTACTTC. It codes for CATDPGLAGPRKTQYF.